This TCR beta chain was found in a study of blood T cell repertoires in COVID-19. Overall study context: Some COVID-19 samples were acute and others convalescent; all came from the United States, Italy and Spain. Sources were T cells, B-cell-depleted T cells, or PBMCs; the material itself was cDNA or gDNA.

Original processing methods: Amplifying reference gene primers gave estimates of nucleated cell counts. Assay used: immunoSEQ multiplex PCR; TCRdb lists only in-frame clones, some missing. D and trimming were read from the DNA, whereas the V and J calls and clone size are those reported in that table. The table includes 45,000 to 50,000 clones, under 85% detected once. The germline V gene encodes CDR1 SGHNT and CDR2 YYREEE (reference sequence). This CDR3 comprises 16 residues. V gave up 4 bases and J gave up 3 bases; unmatched junction bases: 9. This TCR derives from a man older than 75 in a cohort sampled during active COVID-19. Sequenced material: peripheral blood. This chain joins TRBV5-4 and TRBJ2-3; 9 bases align to TRBD1. The CDR3 protein is CASSPAPGQGTDTQYF. The CDR3 DNA is TGTGCCAGCAGCCCTGCCCCGGGACAGGGTACAGATACGCAGTATTTT.